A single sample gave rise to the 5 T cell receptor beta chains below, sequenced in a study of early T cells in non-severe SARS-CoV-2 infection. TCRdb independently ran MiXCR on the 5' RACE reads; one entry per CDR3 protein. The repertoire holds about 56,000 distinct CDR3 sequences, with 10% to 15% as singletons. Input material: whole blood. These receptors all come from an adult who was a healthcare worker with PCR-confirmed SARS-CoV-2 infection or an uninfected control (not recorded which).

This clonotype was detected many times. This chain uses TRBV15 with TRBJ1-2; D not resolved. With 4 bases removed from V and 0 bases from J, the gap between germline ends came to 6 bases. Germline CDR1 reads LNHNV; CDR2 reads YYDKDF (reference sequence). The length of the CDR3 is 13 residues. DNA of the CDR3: TGTGCCACCAGCATCCAAGCTAACTATGGCTACACCTTC. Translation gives CATSIQANYGYTF.

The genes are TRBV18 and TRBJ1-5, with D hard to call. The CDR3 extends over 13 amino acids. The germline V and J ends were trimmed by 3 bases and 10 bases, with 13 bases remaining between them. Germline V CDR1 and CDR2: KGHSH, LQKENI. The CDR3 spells CASSPGGIGPQHF. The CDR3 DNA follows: TGTGCCAGCTCACCGGGCGGGATTGGACCCCAGCATTTT.

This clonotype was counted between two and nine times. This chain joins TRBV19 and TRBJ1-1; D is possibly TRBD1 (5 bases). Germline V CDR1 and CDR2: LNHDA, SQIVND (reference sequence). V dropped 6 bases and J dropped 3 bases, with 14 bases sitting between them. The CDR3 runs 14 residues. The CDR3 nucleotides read TGTGCCAGTAGAGTTCGGGGGATGGACACTGAAGCTTTCTTT. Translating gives CASRVRGMDTEAFF.

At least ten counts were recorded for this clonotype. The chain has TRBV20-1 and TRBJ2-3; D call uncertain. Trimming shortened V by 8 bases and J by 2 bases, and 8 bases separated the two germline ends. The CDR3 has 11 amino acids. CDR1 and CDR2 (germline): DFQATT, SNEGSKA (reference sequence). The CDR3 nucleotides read TGCAGTAAAATATTCACAGATACGCAGTATTTT. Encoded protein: CSKIFTDTQYF.

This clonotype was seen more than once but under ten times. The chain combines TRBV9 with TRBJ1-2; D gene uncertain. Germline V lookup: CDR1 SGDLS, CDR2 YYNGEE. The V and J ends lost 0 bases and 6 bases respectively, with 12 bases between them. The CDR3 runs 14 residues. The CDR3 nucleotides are TGTGCCAGCAGCGTAGCGGGAGCTGGAAATGGCTACACCTTC. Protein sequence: CASSVAGAGNGYTF. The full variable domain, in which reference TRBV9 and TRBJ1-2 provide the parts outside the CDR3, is DSGVTQTPKHLITATGQRVTLRCSPRSGDLSVYWYQQSLDQGLQFLIQYYNGEERAKGNILERFSAQQFPDLHSELNLSSLELGDSALYFCASSVAGAGNGYTFGSGTRLTVV.